This T cell receptor (beta chain) was retrieved from a study of cytomegalovirus exposure and HLA in healthy donors. Study-wide findings and caveats: A later analysis reportedly found that, within productive TCRs, an Asian-associated ancestry cluster had fewer N-insertions than the mean observed across the roughly 630 donors. In a later analysis, across HLA loci, associated TCR counts were highest for DRB1, lowest for HLA-C.

V was pared by 5 bases and J by 2 bases, with 2 bases of the junction left unmatched. The CDR3 consists of 13 residues. Germline V gives CDR1 MGHDK, CDR2 SYGVNS. As to this clone: Its specificity is unknown.

A multiplex PCR was run with 60 Vbeta primers and 13 Jbeta primers. Profiled with immunoSEQ multiplex PCR; TCRdb holds only in-frame clones, not every one. The table shows 65,000 to 85,000 clones, with almost 80% occurring only once. The sequence came from a woman aged 40-49 years in good health and CMV-seropositive. This chain connects TRBV25-1 to TRBJ2-5, with 7 bases fitting TRBD2. Material: PBMCs. The CDR3 region has the DNA TGTGCCAGCAGTAACGGGGGGCAAGAGACCCAGTACTTC. Encoded protein: CASSNGGQETQYF.